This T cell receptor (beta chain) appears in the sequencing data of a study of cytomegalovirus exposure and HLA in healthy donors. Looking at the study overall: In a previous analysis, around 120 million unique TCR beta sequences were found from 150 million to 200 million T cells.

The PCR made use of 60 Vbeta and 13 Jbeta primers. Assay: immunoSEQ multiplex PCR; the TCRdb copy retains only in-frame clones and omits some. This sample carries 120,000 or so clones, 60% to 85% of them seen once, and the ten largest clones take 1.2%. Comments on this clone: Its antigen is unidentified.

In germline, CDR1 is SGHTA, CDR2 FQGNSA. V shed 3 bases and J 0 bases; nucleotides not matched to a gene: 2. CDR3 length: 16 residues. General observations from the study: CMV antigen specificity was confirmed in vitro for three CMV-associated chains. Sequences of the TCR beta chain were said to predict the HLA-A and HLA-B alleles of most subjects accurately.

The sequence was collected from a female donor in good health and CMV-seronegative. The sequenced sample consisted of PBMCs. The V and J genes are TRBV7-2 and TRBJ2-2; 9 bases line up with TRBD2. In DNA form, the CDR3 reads TGTGCCAGCAGCTTTAGCGGGGGAGCGAACACCGGGGAGCTGTTTTTT. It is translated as CASSFSGGANTGELFF.